The present entry profiles one TCR beta chain with its context. This sample stems from a study of blood T cell repertoires in COVID-19. Study-level background: Donors in the United States, Italy and Spain gave samples during acute or convalescent COVID-19. PBMCs, B-cell-depleted T cells, or T cells were the source of the cDNA or gDNA that made up the material.

Original processing methods: Scientists estimated how many nucleated cells there were by amplifying reference gene primers. Profiling relied on immunoSEQ multiplex PCR, and the TCRdb table lists in-frame clones only, not all of them. The V and J calls and clone size come from that table; D and trimming were worked out from the DNA. The sample shows about 400,000 clones, 87% of them seen only once. V lost 4 bases, J lost 4 bases, and 4 bases lay in between. The CDR3 sequence is 11 residues long. Germline V gives CDR1 ENHRY, CDR2 SYGVKD. This chain joins TRBV10-3 and TRBJ1-1; D not resolved. Specimen: PBMCs or T cells enriched from blood (not recorded which). This TCR was recovered from a woman aged 18-29 years with acute COVID-19. CDR3 sequence (DNA): TGTGCCATCAGTGCCGGCACTGAAGCTTTCTTT. This sequence encodes CAISAGTEAFF.